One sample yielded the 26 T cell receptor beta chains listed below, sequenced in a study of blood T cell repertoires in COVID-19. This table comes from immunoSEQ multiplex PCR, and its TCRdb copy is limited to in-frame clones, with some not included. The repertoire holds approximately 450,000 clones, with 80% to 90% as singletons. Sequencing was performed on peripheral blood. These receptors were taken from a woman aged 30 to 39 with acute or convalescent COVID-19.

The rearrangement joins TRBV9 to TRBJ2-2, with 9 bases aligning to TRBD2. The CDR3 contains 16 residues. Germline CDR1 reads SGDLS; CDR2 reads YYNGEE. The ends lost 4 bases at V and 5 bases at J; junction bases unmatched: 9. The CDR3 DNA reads TGTGCCAGCAGCCCCCGCGGGGGGGTGGGAACCGGGGAGCTGTTTTTT. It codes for CASSPRGGVGTGELFF.

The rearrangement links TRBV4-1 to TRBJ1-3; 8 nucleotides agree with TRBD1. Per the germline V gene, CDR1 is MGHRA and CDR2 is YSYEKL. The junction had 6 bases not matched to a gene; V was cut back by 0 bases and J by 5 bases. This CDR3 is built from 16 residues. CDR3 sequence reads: CASSQEWQGARNTIYF. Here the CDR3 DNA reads TGCGCCAGCAGCCAAGAATGGCAGGGGGCCAGAAACACCATATATTTT.

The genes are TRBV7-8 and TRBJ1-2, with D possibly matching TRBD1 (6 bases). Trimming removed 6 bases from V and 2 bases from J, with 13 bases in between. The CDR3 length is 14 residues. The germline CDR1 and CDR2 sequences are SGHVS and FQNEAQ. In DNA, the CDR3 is TGTGCCAGCAGTCAGGGAGGGGGAAACTATGGCTACACCTTC. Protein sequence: CASSQGGGNYGYTF.

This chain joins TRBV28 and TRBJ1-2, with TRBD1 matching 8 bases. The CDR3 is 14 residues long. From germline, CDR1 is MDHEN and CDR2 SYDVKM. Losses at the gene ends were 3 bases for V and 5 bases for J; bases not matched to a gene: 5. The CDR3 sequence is CASSLEQGAYGYTF. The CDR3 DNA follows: TGTGCCAGCAGTTTGGAGCAGGGGGCATATGGCTACACCTTC.

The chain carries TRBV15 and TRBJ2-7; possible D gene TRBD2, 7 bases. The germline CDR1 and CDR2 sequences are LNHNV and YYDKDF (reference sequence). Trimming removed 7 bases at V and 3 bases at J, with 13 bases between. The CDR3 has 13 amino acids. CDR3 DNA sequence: TGTGCCACCAACGCGGGGGCCCACTACGAGCAGTACTTC. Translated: CATNAGAHYEQYF.

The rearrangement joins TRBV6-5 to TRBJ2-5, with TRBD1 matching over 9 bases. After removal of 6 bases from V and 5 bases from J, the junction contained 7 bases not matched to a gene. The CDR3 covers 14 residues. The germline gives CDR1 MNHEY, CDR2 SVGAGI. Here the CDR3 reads CASRPGTGPETQYF. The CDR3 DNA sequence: TGTGCCAGCAGACCCGGGACAGGGCCGGAGACCCAGTACTTC.

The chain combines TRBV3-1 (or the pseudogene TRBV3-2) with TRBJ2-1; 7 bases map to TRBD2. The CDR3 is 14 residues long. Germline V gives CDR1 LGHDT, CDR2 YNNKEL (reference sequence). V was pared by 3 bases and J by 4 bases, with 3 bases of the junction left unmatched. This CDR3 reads CASSHPSGYNEQFF. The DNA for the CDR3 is TGTGCCAGCAGCCACCCTAGCGGATACAATGAGCAGTTCTTC.

CDR3 in amino acids: CASTPGGGPNYGYTF. CDR3 DNA sequence: TGTGCCAGCACCCCGGGCGGGGGACCTAACTATGGCTACACCTTC. The V and J genes are TRBV28 and TRBJ1-2, with D possibly TRBD1 on 5 matching bases. CDR3 length: 15 residues. Germline CDR1 and CDR2: MDHEN and SYDVKM. V was shortened by 7 bases and J by 0 bases, with 15 bases between the two germline ends.

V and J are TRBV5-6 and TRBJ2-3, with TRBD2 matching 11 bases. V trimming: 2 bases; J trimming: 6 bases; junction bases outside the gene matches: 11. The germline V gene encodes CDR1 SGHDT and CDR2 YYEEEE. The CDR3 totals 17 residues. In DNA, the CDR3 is TGTGCCAGCAGCTTCCGATCACTAGCGGGGGACTTGGATACGCAGTATTTT. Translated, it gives CASSFRSLAGDLDTQYF.

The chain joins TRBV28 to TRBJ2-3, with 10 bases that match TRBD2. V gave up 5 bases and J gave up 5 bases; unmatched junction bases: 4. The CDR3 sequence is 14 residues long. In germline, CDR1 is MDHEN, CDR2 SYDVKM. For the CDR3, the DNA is TGTGCCAGCAGTAGCGGGGGGGCGATAGATACGCAGTATTTT. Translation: CASSSGGAIDTQYF.

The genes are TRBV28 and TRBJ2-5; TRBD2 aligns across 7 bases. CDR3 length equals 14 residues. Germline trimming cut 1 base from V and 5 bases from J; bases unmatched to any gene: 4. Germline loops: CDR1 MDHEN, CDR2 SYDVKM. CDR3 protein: CASSLSGGRETQYF. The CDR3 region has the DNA TGTGCCAGCAGTTTATCGGGGGGACGGGAGACCCAGTACTTC.

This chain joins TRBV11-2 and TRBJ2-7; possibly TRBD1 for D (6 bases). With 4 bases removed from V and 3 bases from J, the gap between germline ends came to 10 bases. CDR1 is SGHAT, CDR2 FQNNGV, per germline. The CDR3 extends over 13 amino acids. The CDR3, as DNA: TGTGCCAGCAGCTCCGGGACAAGCTACGAGCAGTACTTC. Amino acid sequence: CASSSGTSYEQYF. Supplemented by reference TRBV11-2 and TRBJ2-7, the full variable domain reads EAGVAQSPRYKIIEKRQSVAFWCNPISGHATLYWYQQILGQGPKLLIQFQNNGVVDDSQLPKDRFSAERLKGVDSTLKIQPAKLEDSAVYLCASSSGTSYEQYFGPGTRLTVT.

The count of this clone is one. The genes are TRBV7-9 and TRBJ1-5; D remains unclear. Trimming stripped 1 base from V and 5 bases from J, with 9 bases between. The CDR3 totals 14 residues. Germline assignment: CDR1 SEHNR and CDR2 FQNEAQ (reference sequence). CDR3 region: CASSLGFRDQPQHF. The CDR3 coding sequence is TGTGCCAGCAGCTTAGGTTTCCGTGATCAGCCCCAGCATTTT.

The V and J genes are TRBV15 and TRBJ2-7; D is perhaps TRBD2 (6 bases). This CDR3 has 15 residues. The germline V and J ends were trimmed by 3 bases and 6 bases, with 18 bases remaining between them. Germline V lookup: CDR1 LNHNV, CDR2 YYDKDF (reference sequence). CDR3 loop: CATSRPGLPLSEQYF. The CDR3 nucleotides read TGTGCCACCAGCAGGCCGGGACTCCCGCTGAGCGAGCAGTACTTC.

CDR3 amino acids: CAASAGATEAFF. DNA of the CDR3: TGCGCCGCATCTGCAGGGGCCACTGAAGCTTTCTTT. This chain uses TRBV10-2 with TRBJ1-1; D perhaps matches TRBD1 (6 bases). The CDR3 has 12 residues. The germline CDR1 and CDR2 sequences are WSHSY and SAAADI. V was clipped by 11 bases and J by 4 bases, with 14 bases between them.

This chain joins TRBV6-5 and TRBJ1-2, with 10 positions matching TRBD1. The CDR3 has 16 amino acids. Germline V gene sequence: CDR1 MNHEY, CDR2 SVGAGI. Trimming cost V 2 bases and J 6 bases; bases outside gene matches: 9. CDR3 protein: CASSYASTGTGDGYTF. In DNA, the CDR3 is TGTGCCAGCAGTTACGCGTCTACCGGGACAGGGGATGGCTACACCTTC.

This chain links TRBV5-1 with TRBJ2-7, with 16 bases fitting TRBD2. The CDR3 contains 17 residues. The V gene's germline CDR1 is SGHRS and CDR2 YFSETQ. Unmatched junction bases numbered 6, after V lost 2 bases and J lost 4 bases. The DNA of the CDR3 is TGCGCCAGCAGCTTAGGGACTAGCGGGGGGGCCTCGTACGAGCAGTACTTC. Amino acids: CASSLGTSGGASYEQYF. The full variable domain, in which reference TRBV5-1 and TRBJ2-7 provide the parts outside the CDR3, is KAGVTQTPRYLIKTRGQQVTLSCSPISGHRSVSWYQQTPGQGLQFLFEYFSETQRNKGNFPGRFSGRQFSNSRSEMNVSTLELGDSALYLCASSLGTSGGASYEQYFGPGTRLTVT.

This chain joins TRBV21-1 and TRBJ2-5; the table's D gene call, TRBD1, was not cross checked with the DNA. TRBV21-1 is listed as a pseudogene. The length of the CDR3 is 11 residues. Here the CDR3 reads CASSQQETQYF. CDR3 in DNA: TGTGCCAGCAGCCAACAAGAGACCCAGTACTTC.

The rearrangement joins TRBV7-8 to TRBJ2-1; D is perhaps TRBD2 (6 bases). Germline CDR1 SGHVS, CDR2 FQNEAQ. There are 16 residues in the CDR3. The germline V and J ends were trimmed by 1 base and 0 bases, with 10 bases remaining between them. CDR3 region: CASSLVGGDSYNEQFF. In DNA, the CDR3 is TGTGCCAGCAGCTTAGTCGGCGGGGACTCCTACAATGAGCAGTTCTTC. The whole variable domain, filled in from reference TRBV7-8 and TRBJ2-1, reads GAGVSQSPRYKVAKRGQDVALRCDPISGHVSLFWYQQALGQGPEFLTYFQNEAQLDKSGLPSDRFFAERPEGSVSTLKIQRTQQEDSAVYLCASSLVGGDSYNEQFFGPGTRLTVL.

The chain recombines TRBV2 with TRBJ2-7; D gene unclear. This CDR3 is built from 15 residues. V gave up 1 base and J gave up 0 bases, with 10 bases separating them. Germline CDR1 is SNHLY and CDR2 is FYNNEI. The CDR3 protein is CASSEVTAFSYEQYF. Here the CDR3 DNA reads TGTGCCAGCAGTGAAGTAACAGCCTTCTCCTACGAGCAGTACTTC.

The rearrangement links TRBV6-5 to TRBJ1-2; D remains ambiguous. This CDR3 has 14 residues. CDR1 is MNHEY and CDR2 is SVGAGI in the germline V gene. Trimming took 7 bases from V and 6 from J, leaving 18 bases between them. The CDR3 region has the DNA TGTGCCAGCAAGGGAGGTCGGGGTTCGGATGGCTACACCTTC. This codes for CASKGGRGSDGYTF.

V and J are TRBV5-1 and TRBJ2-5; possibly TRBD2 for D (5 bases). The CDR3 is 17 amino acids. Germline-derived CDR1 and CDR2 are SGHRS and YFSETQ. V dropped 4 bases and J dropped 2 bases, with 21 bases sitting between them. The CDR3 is CASSLRPGSGAQETQYF. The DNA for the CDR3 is TGCGCCAGCAGCCTGCGACCCGGAAGCGGCGCTCAAGAGACCCAGTACTTC.

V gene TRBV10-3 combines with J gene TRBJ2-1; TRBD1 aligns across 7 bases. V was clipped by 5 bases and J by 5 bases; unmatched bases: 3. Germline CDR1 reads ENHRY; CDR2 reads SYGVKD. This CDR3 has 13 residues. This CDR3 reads CAISKTGNNEQFF. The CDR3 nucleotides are TGTGCCATCAGTAAGACAGGGAACAATGAGCAGTTCTTC.

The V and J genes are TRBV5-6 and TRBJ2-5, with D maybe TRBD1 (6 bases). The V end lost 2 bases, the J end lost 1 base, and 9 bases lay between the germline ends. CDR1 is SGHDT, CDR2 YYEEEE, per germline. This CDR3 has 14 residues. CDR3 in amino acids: CASSLGQFQETQYF. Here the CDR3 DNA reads TGTGCCAGCAGCTTAGGACAGTTCCAAGAGACCCAGTACTTC.

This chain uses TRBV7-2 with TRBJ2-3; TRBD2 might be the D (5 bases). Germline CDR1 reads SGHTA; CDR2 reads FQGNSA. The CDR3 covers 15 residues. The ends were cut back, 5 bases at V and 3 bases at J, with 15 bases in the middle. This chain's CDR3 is CASSDPALGTDTQYF. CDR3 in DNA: TGTGCCAGCAGCGATCCCGCACTAGGGACAGATACGCAGTATTTT.

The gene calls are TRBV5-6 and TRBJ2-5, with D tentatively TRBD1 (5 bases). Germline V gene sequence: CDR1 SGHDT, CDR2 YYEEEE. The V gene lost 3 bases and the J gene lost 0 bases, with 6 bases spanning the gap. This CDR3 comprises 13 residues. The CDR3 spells CASSWTNQETQYF. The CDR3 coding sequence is TGTGCCAGCAGCTGGACAAACCAAGAGACCCAGTACTTC.